Listed below are T cell receptor beta chains from one sample, sequenced in a study of T cell responses to AZD1222 COVID-19 vaccine. The repertoire was sequenced with immunoSEQ multiplex PCR; TCRdb's copy has only in-frame clones and lacks some. Counted here are 90,000 or so clones, about nine tenths occurring once; the ten biggest clones make up under 5.5%. This material consisted of peripheral blood, taken 28 days after the second AZD1222 dose. Source of these receptors: an adult who received the AZD1222 COVID-19 vaccine. Each CDR3 is given with its conserved first and last residue. Each record gives: D gene, J gene, V gene, clone size, CDR3 protein, CDR3 DNA. A D gene is named only where the DNA matches it firmly. Clone size appears in some rows only: once, few, many, or a class for an expanded clone.

>-|TRBJ2-5|TRBV10-3|-
CAILDPQGKETQYF
TGTGCCATCCTAGATCCCCAGGGTAAAGAGACCCAGTACTTC
>TRBD1|TRBJ1-4|TRBV28|once
CASSSGGEEKLFF
TGTGCCAGCAGTTCAGGGGGCGAGGAAAAACTGTTTTTT
>-|TRBJ2-1|TRBV9|-
CASSVARGNYNEQFF
TGTGCCAGCAGCGTAGCTCGAGGAAATTACAATGAGCAGTTCTTC
>-|TRBJ2-3|TRBV27|-
CASSLFRSDTQYF
TGTGCCAGCAGTTTATTCAGATCAGATACGCAGTATTTT
>TRBD1|TRBJ1-2|TRBV18|-
CASLHTRWDSIPEGYGYTF
TGTGCCAGCCTCCACACCCGGTGGGACAGCATACCGGAGGGCTATGGCTACACCTTC
>-|TRBJ1-6|TRBV7-2|-
CASSLGSPLHF
TGTGCCAGCAGCTTAGGATCACCCCTCCACTTT
>-|TRBJ1-1|TRBV28|-
CASSLVTIMNTEAFF
TGTGCCAGCAGTTTGGTAACCATTATGAACACTGAAGCTTTCTTT
>-|TRBJ2-2|TRBV2|-
CASRGAGELFF
TGTGCCAGCAGGGGCGCCGGGGAGCTGTTTTTT
>TRBD2|TRBJ2-1|TRBV15|-
CATSRAGGGHASMERFF
TGTGCCACCAGCAGAGCGGGCGGGGGTCACGCAAGCATGGAGCGGTTCTTC
>TRBD1|TRBJ1-3|TRBV28|few
CASSRTGEADTIYF
TGTGCCAGCAGTCGGACAGGAGAAGCCGACACCATATATTTT
>-|TRBJ2-6|TRBV2|-
CASSEAQDSGANVLTF
TGTGCCAGCAGTGAAGCGCAGGACTCTGGGGCCAACGTCCTGACTTTC
>-|TRBJ2-1|TRBV12-3/TRBV12-4|-
CASSLARDNEQFF
TGTGCCAGCAGTTTAGCCAGGGACAATGAGCAGTTCTTC
>TRBD2|TRBJ2-1|TRBV3-1/TRBV3-2|-
CASSQALAVGYNEQFF
TGTGCCAGCAGCCAAGCTCTAGCGGTAGGGTACAATGAGCAGTTCTTC
>TRBD1|TRBJ1-2|TRBV6-5|once
CASSLDQGASDGYTF
TGTGCCAGCAGTCTGGATCAGGGGGCGTCTGATGGCTACACCTTC
>-|TRBJ2-3|TRBV19|-
CASGYPTSHEGSWAYDTQYF
TGTGCCAGTGGATATCCCACTAGTCATGAGGGATCTTGGGCCTACGATACGCAGTATTTT
>-|TRBJ1-3|TRBV7-8|-
CASSYLGNTIYF
TGTGCCAGCAGCTACCTTGGAAACACCATATATTTT
>TRBD2|TRBJ2-5|TRBV19|-
CASSLGLAYQETQYF
TGTGCCAGTAGTTTGGGACTAGCGTATCAAGAGACCCAGTACTTC
>-|TRBJ1-2|TRBV7-2|-
CASSPKDSNIYGYTF
TGTGCCAGCAGCCCCAAGGACAGCAACATTTATGGCTACACCTTC
>-|TRBJ2-5|TRBV7-2|-
CASSPRWLQTQYF
TGTGCCAGCAGCCCCCGATGGTTACAGACCCAGTACTTC
>-|TRBJ2-2|TRBV11-3|-
CASSPRSGTGELFF
TGTGCCAGCAGCCCCCGCTCCGGAACCGGGGAGCTGTTTTTT
>TRBD1|TRBJ2-2|TRBV4-3|-
CASSQIQGATGELFF
TGCGCCAGCAGCCAAATCCAGGGGGCCACCGGGGAGCTGTTTTTT
>-|TRBJ1-2|TRBV5-6|-
CASSQGDYGYTF
TGTGCCAGCAGTCAAGGCGACTATGGCTACACCTTC
>-|TRBJ2-5|TRBV15|-
CATSGAQAGQETQYF
TGTGCCACCAGCGGTGCCCAAGCGGGTCAAGAGACCCAGTACTTC
>-|TRBJ2-5|TRBV30|-
CAWSFQQETQYF
TGTGCCTGGAGTTTTCAACAAGAGACCCAGTACTTC
>-|TRBJ1-5|TRBV9|-
CASSVGTSNQPQHF
TGTGCCAGCAGCGTAGGGACGAGCAATCAGCCCCAGCATTTT
>-|TRBJ1-5|TRBV19|-
CASSIRVGGGSNQPQHF
TGTGCCAGTAGTATAAGGGTTGGTGGGGGGAGCAATCAGCCCCAGCATTTT
>-|TRBJ2-7|TRBV29-1|-
CSVGHLSSGTYEQYF
TGCAGCGTTGGACACCTATCTTCAGGAACCTACGAGCAGTACTTC
>-|TRBJ2-5|TRBV5-1|-
CASSPAPWEQETQYF
TGCGCCAGCAGCCCCGCACCGTGGGAACAAGAGACCCAGTACTTC
>-|TRBJ2-1|TRBV30|-
CAWTLTGSPFNEQFF
TGTGCCTGGACCCTGACAGGTTCCCCCTTCAATGAGCAGTTCTTC
>-|TRBJ1-2|TRBV6-1|-
CASSEVKGSRTSRF
TGTGCCAGCAGTGAGGTAAAGGGATCTAGGACAAGCCGCTTC
>TRBD2|TRBJ2-5|TRBV13|-
CASSPLAGGGETQYF
TGTGCCAGCAGCCCCCTAGCGGGGGGAGGGGAGACCCAGTACTTC
>TRBD1|TRBJ1-5|TRBV30|once
CAWSQGGNQPQHF
TGTGCCTGGAGTCAGGGGGGTAACCAGCCCCAGCATTTT
>-|TRBJ2-6|TRBV6-2/TRBV6-3|-
CASSYPGPGSRANVLTF
TGTGCCAGCAGTTACCCAGGACCAGGGAGTCGGGCCAACGTCCTGACTTTC
>-|TRBJ2-6|TRBV4-1|-
CASSQERGGLNSGANVLTF
TGCGCCAGCAGCCAAGAGAGAGGGGGATTGAACTCTGGGGCCAACGTCCTGACTTTC
>-|TRBJ1-2|TRBV19|-
CASSRGTLYGYTF
TGTGCCAGTAGTCGCGGGACACTGTATGGCTACACCTTC
>-|TRBJ2-5|TRBV7-2|once
CASSPGGIQETQYF
TGTGCCAGCAGCCCTGGGGGGATCCAAGAGACCCAGTACTTC
>-|TRBJ1-1|TRBV6-5|once
CASRTFADTEAFF
TGTGCCAGCAGGACATTTGCCGACACTGAAGCTTTCTTT